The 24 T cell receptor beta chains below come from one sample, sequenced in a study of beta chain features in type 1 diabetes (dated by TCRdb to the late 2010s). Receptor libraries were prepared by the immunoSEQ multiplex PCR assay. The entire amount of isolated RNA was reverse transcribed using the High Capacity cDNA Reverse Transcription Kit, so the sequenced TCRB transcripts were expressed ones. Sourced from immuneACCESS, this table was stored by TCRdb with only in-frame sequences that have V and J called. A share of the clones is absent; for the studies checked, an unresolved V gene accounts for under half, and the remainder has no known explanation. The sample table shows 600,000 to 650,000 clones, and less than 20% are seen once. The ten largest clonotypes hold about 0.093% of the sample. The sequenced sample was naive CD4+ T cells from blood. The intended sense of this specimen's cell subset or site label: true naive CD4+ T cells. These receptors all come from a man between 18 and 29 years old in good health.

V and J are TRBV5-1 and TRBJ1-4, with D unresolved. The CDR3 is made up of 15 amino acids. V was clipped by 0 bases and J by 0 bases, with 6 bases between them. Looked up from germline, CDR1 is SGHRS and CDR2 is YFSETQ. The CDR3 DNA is TGCGCCAGCAGCTTGGCCCTGGCAACTAATGAAAAACTGTTTTTT. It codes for CASSLALATNEKLFF.

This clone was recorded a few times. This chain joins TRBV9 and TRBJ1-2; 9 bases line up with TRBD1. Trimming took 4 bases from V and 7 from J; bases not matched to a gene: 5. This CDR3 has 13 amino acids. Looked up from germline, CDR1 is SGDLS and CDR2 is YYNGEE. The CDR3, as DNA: TGTGCCAGCAGCTTGGACAGGGGCGGTGGCTACACCTTC. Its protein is CASSLDRGGGYTF.

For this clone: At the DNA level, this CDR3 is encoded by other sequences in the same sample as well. CDR3 residues: CASSVAGETQYF. The CDR3 region has the DNA TGTGCCAGCAGCGTAGCTGGTGAGACCCAGTACTTC. This chain connects TRBV9 to TRBJ2-5; D call uncertain. The germline gives CDR1 SGDLS, CDR2 YYNGEE. The CDR3 runs to 12 residues. V shed 0 bases and J shed 5 bases, with 5 bases lying between them.

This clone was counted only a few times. The CDR3 DNA follows: TGTGCCAGCAGCTCCCGCTACGAGCAGTACTTC. Encoded protein: CASSSRYEQYF. J is TRBJ2-7 and V is TRBV11-2, with D unclear. V lost 4 bases and J lost 3, with 4 bases in between. The CDR3 runs 11 residues. CDR1 and CDR2 (germline): SGHAT, FQNNGV. Combining the CDR3 with reference TRBV11-2 and TRBJ2-7 gives the whole variable domain EAGVAQSPRYKIIEKRQSVAFWCNPISGHATLYWYQQILGQGPKLLIQFQNNGVVDDSQLPKDRFSAERLKGVDSTLKIQPAKLEDSAVYLCASSSRYEQYFGPGTRLTVT.

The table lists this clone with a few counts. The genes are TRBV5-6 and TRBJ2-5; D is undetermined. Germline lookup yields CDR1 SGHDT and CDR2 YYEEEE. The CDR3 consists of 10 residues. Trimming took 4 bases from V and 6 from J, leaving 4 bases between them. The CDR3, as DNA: TGTGCCAGCAGCGGTCAGACCCAGTACTTC. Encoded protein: CASSGQTQYF.

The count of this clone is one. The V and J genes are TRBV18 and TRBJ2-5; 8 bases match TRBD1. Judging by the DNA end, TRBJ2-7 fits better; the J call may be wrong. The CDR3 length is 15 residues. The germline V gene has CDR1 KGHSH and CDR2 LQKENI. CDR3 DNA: TGTGCCAGCTCAACAGGGACAGGCGACTCCTACGAGCAGTACTTC. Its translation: CASSTGTGDSYEQYF.

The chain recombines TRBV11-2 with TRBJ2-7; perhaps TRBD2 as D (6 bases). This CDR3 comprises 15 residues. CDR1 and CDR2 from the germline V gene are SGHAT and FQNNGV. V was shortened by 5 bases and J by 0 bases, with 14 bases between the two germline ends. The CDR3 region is CASSPGGGLSYEQYF. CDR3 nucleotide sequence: TGTGCCAGCAGCCCCGGGGGAGGTCTCTCCTACGAGCAGTACTTC. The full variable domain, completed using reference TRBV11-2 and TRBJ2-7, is EAGVAQSPRYKIIEKRQSVAFWCNPISGHATLYWYQQILGQGPKLLIQFQNNGVVDDSQLPKDRFSAERLKGVDSTLKIQPAKLEDSAVYLCASSPGGGLSYEQYFGPGTRLTVT.

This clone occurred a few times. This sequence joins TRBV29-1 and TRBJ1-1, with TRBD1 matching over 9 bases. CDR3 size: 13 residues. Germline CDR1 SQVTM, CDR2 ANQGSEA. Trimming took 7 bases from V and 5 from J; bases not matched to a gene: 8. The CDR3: CSGRTGVKTEAFF. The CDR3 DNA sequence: TGCAGCGGCCGGACAGGGGTTAAGACTGAAGCTTTCTTT.

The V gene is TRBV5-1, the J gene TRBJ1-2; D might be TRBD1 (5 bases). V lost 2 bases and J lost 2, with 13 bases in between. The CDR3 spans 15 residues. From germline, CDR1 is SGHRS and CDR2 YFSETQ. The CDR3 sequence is CASSLPGRPNYGYTF. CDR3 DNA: TGCGCCAGCAGCTTACCGGGACGGCCAAACTATGGCTACACCTTC.

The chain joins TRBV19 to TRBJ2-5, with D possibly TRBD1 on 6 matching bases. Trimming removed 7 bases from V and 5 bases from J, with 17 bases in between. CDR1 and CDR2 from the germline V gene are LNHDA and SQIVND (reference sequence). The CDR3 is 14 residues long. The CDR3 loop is CASTADRLGETQYF. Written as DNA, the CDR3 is TGTGCCAGTACCGCCGACAGGCTGGGGGAGACCCAGTACTTC.

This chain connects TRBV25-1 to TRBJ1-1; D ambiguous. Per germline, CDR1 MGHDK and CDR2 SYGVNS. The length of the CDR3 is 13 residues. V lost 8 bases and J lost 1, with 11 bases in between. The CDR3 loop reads CASQPTPNTEAFF. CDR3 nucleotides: TGTGCCAGCCAACCCACGCCGAACACTGAAGCTTTCTTT.

CDR3 in amino acids: CASSLDRWTGGVYGYTF. The CDR3 DNA follows: TGTGCCAGCAGCTTAGATCGTTGGACAGGGGGAGTCTATGGCTACACCTTC. The chain couples TRBV7-2 to TRBJ1-2; 10 positions match TRBD1. Germline CDR1 and CDR2: SGHTA and FQGNSA. The CDR3 consists of 17 residues. The V and J ends lost 1 base and 4 bases, in that order; junction bases with no gene match: 9.

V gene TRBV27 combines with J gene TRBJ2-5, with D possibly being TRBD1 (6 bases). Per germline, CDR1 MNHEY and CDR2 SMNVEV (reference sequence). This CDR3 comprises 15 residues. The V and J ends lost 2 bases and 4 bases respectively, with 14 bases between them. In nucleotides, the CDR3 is TGTGCCAGCAGTTTAAACCCCTCAGGGGTAGAGACCCAGTACTTC. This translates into CASSLNPSGVETQYF.

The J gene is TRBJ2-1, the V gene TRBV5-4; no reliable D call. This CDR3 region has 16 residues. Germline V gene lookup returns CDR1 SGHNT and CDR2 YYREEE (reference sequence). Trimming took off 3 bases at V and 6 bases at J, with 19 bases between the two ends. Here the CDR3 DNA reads TGTGCCAGCAGCTCGCCCGCTGGGTTGGGCCCCAATGAGCAGTTCTTC. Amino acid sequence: CASSSPAGLGPNEQFF. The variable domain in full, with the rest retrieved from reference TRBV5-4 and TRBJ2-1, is ETGVTQSPTHLIKTRGQQVTLRCSSQSGHNTVSWYQQALGQGPQFIFQYYREEENGRGNFPPRFSGLQFPNYSSELNVNALELDDSALYLCASSSPAGLGPNEQFFGPGTRLTVL.

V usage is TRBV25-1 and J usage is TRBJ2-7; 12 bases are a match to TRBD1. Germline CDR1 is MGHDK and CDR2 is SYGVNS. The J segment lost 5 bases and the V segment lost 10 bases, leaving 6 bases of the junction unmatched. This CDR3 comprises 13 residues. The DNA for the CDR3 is TGTGCCATTTCGGGACAGGGGGCCCACGAGCAGTACTTC. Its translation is CAISGQGAHEQYF.

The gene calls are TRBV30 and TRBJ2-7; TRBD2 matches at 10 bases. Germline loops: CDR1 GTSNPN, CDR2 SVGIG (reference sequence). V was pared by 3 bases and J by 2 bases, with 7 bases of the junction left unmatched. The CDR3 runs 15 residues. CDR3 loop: CAWRLAGANPYEQYF. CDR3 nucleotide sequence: TGTGCCTGGAGGCTAGCGGGGGCCAACCCCTACGAGCAGTACTTC.

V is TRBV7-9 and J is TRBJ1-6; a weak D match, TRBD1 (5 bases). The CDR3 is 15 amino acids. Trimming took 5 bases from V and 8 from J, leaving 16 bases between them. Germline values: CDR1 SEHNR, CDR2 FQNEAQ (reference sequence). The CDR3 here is CASSPIPGGYSPLHF. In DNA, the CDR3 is TGTGCCAGCAGCCCTATCCCCGGGGGTTATTCACCCCTCCACTTT.

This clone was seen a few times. Here the CDR3 DNA reads TGCAGTGAGAGTCAGGGAGACGAGCAGTACTTC. It is translated as CSESQGDEQYF. J is TRBJ2-7 and V is TRBV20-1; D is tentatively TRBD1 or TRBD2 (5 bases each). The CDR3 runs to 11 residues. Trimming pared 7 bases from V and 5 bases from J, leaving 12 bases between. Germline V lookup: CDR1 DFQATT, CDR2 SNEGSKA (reference sequence).

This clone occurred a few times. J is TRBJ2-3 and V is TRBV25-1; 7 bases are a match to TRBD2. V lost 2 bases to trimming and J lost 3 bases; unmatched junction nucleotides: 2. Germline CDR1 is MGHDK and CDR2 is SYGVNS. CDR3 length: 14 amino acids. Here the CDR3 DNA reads TGTGCCAGCAGTGAAACCGGGAGGACAGATACGCAGTATTTT. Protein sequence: CASSETGRTDTQYF.

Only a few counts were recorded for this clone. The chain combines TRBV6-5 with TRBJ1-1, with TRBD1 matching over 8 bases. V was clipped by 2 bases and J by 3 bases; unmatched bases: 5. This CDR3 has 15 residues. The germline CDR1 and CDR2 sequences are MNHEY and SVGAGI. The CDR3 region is CASSYLGQGYTEAFF. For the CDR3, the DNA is TGTGCCAGCAGTTACCTAGGACAGGGCTACACTGAAGCTTTCTTT.

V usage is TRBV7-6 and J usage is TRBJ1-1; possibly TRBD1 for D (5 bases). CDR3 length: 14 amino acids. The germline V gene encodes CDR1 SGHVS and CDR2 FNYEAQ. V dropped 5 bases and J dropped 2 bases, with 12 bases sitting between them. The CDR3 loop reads CASSPWQGNTEAFF. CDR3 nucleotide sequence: TGTGCCAGCAGCCCCTGGCAGGGCAACACTGAAGCTTTCTTT.

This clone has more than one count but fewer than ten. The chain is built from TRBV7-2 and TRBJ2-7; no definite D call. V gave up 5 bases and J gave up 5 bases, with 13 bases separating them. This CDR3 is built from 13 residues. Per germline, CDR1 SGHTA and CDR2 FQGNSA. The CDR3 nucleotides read TGTGCCAGCAGCCAAAATCGACCTCACGAGCAGTACTTC. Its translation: CASSQNRPHEQYF.

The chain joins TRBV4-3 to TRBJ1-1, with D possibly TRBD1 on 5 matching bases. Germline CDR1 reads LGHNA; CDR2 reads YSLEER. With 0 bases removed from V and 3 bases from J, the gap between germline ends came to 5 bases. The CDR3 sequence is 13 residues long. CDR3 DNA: TGCGCCAGCAGCCAAGACAGGGACACTGAAGCTTTCTTT. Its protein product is CASSQDRDTEAFF.

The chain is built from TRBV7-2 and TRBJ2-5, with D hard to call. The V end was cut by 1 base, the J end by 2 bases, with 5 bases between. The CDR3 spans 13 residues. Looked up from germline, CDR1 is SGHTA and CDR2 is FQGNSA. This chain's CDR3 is CASSLVLQETQYF. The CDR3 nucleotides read TGTGCCAGCAGCTTAGTCTTGCAAGAGACCCAGTACTTC.